Below are 20 T cell receptor beta chains sequenced from a single sample in a study of cytomegalovirus exposure and HLA in healthy donors. PCR primers comprised 60 Vbeta and 13 Jbeta primers. Repertoires were generated with immunoSEQ multiplex PCR, while TCRdb's copy carries only in-frame clones and drops some. The table shows approximately 130,000 clones, with more than 80% occurring only once. The material sequenced was PBMCs. These receptors originate from a man between 35 and 55 years old in good health and CMV-seronegative.

CDR3 sequence (DNA): TGTGCCAGCAGCGCGCGGGTAAAGAACAATGAGCAGTTCTTC. This codes for CASSARVKNNEQFF. The chain carries TRBV7-8 and TRBJ2-1, with a weak D call TRBD2 (5 bases). The V end was cut by 5 bases, the J end by 5 bases, with 13 bases between. The CDR3 is 14 amino acids. CDR1 is SGHVS and CDR2 is FQNEAQ in the germline V gene. Combining the CDR3 with reference TRBV7-8 and TRBJ2-1 gives the whole variable domain GAGVSQSPRYKVAKRGQDVALRCDPISGHVSLFWYQQALGQGPEFLTYFQNEAQLDKSGLPSDRFFAERPEGSVSTLKIQRTQQEDSAVYLCASSARVKNNEQFFGPGTRLTVL.

CDR3 sequence reads: CARQGSPDTQYF. CDR3 sequence (DNA): TGTGCCCGACAGGGAAGTCCAGATACGCAGTATTTT. The chain has TRBV30 and TRBJ2-3; 7 nucleotides line up with TRBD1. Germline assignment: CDR1 GTSNPN and CDR2 SVGIG (reference sequence). CDR3 length: 12 amino acids. The V gene end was trimmed by 8 bases and the J gene end by 4 bases; junction bases not matched to a gene: 6.

V gene TRBV5-4 combines with J gene TRBJ2-1; the D gene is possibly TRBD1 (5 bases). CDR3 length: 17 amino acids. CDR1 is SGHNT, CDR2 YYREEE, per germline (reference sequence). V was cut by 0 bases and J by 1 base, with 14 bases left in between. In DNA form, the CDR3 reads TGTGCCAGCAGCTTGGCTTGGTCAGGGAAGTCCTACAATGAGCAGTTCTTC. Its protein product is CASSLAWSGKSYNEQFF.

This clone came up once. The gene calls are TRBV5-6 and TRBJ1-2, with D uncertain. Germline CDR1 is SGHDT and CDR2 is YYEEEE. The CDR3 is 14 amino acids. Deletions cut 2 bases from V and 4 bases from J, with 12 bases between. CDR3 residues: CASSFWSSGYGYTF. The CDR3 nucleotides are TGTGCCAGCAGCTTTTGGTCCTCCGGCTATGGCTACACCTTC.

The chain combines TRBV27 with TRBJ1-3; no reliable D call. The V end was cut by 4 bases, the J end by 2 bases, with 9 bases between. There are 14 residues in the CDR3. CDR1 is MNHEY and CDR2 is SMNVEV in the germline V gene (reference sequence). CDR3 in DNA: TGTGCCAGCAGTTCCCTCGTTCCTGGAAACACCATATATTTT. It specifies CASSSLVPGNTIYF.

In this sample, this clone turned up a few times. V usage is TRBV6-5 and J usage is TRBJ2-3, with D possibly TRBD1 on 5 matching bases. The CDR3 loop spans 14 amino acids. CDR1 MNHEY and CDR2 SVGAGI come from the germline V gene. V lost 7 bases and J lost 5, with 16 bases in between. The CDR3 nucleotides read TGTGCCAGCACCCCCCAGGGTTCGATAGATACGCAGTATTTT. This gives the protein CASTPQGSIDTQYF.

The chain recombines TRBV18 with TRBJ2-1; 14 nucleotides line up with TRBD2. This CDR3 comprises 16 residues. The V gene end was trimmed by 0 bases and the J gene end by 7 bases; junction bases not matched to a gene: 2. CDR1 KGHSH and CDR2 LQKENI come from the germline V gene. The CDR3 region is CASSPPTSGRGNEQFF. The DNA for the CDR3 is TGTGCCAGCTCACCACCGACTAGCGGGAGGGGTAATGAGCAGTTCTTC.

This clone was observed a few times. This chain uses TRBV6-1 with TRBJ2-1; D perhaps matches TRBD2 (7 bases). Germline V CDR1 and CDR2: MNHNS, SASEGT. The V and J ends lost 1 base and 6 bases respectively, with 10 bases between them. The CDR3 covers 14 residues. CDR3 DNA: TGTGCCAGCAGTGAAGGGGAGGGGGGCAATGAGCAGTTCTTC. Translating it yields CASSEGEGGNEQFF.

The gene calls are TRBV10-3 and TRBJ1-6; maybe TRBD1 (5 bases). Germline loops: CDR1 ENHRY, CDR2 SYGVKD. This CDR3 has 19 residues. V was shortened by 2 bases and J by 0 bases, with 17 bases between the two germline ends. The CDR3 DNA is TGTGCCATCAGTGAGGGTCCATGGCCGGGGGACTCCTATAATTCACCCCTCCACTTT. Amino acids: CAISEGPWPGDSYNSPLHF.

J is TRBJ2-1 and V is TRBV19; 16 bases are a match to TRBD2. In germline, CDR1 is LNHDA, CDR2 SQIVND (reference sequence). The CDR3 has 19 residues. J was trimmed by 6 bases and V by 6 bases; bases with no gene match: 14. The CDR3 loop is CASRFRPGLAGGSANEQFF. The CDR3 nucleotides are TGTGCCAGTAGATTTCGACCGGGACTAGCGGGAGGGTCCGCCAATGAGCAGTTCTTC.

The chain is built from TRBV7-7 and TRBJ2-2; D is ambiguous. Deletions cut 0 bases from V and 0 bases from J, with 11 bases between. Looked up from germline, CDR1 is SSHAT and CDR2 is FNYEAQ (reference sequence). CDR3 length: 17 amino acids. The CDR3 loop reads CASSLARGSSNTGELFF. CDR3 coding DNA: TGTGCCAGCAGCTTAGCGCGAGGCAGTTCGAACACCGGGGAGCTGTTTTTT.

The chain uses TRBV5-1 and TRBJ2-3, with D tentatively TRBD2 (5 bases). V lost 0 bases to trimming and J lost 5 bases, with 13 bases between them. CDR3 length equals 15 residues. Germline V gene data show CDR1 as SGHRS and CDR2 as YFSETQ. In DNA, the CDR3 is TGCGCCAGCAGCTTGGCAGGCCGGGATAAAGATACGCAGTATTTT. Residues: CASSLAGRDKDTQYF.

The chain joins TRBV2 to TRBJ2-5; D gene uncertain. V was shortened by 5 bases and J by 4 bases, with 11 bases between the two germline ends. CDR3 length equals 13 residues. From germline, CDR1 is SNHLY and CDR2 FYNNEI. CDR3 coding DNA: TGTGCCAGCAGTACGTCATCGGGAGAGACCCAGTACTTC. This sequence encodes CASSTSSGETQYF.

V gene TRBV6-5 combines with J gene TRBJ1-5; D is possibly TRBD1 (5 bases). Deletions cut 8 bases from V and 0 bases from J, with 11 bases between. Germline loops: CDR1 MNHEY, CDR2 SVGAGI. CDR3 size: 14 residues. As DNA, the CDR3 is TGTGCCAGCGGGGGGGGAAATAGCAATCAGCCCCAGCATTTT. Protein sequence: CASGGGNSNQPQHF.

This chain connects TRBV30 to TRBJ2-1; the D gene is possibly TRBD2 (6 bases). The V end was cut by 5 bases, the J end by 3 bases, with 17 bases between. Germline V gene lookup returns CDR1 GTSNPN and CDR2 SVGIG (reference sequence). This CDR3 region has 15 residues. CDR3 amino acids: CAWGPGTSYYNEQFF. CDR3 bases: TGTGCCTGGGGACCCGGGACTTCCTACTACAATGAGCAGTTCTTC.

This chain joins TRBV29-1 and TRBJ2-1, with D tentatively TRBD2 (6 bases). CDR3 size: 14 residues. With 7 bases removed from V and 2 bases from J, the gap between germline ends came to 15 bases. Germline CDR1 SQVTM, CDR2 ANQGSEA. This CDR3 reads CSAQRDSTYNEQFF. In DNA, the CDR3 is TGCAGCGCCCAAAGGGACTCAACCTACAATGAGCAGTTCTTC.

This clone was counted a single time. This chain links TRBV15 with TRBJ2-3; 8 nucleotides align to TRBD1. V trimming: 5 bases; J trimming: 0 bases; junction bases outside the gene matches: 10. Looked up from germline, CDR1 is LNHNV and CDR2 is YYDKDF (reference sequence). The CDR3 is 17 residues long. In nucleotides, the CDR3 is TGTGCCACCAGCCCCATCCCCGACAGGGGAAGCACAGATACGCAGTATTTT. Its protein is CATSPIPDRGSTDTQYF.

To note about this clone: This specimen includes other DNA sequences encoding the same CDR3. This chain joins TRBV6-6 and TRBJ2-7, with D possibly TRBD2 on 6 matching bases. The CDR3 runs 14 residues. Germline CDR1 reads MNHNY; CDR2 reads SVGAGI (reference sequence). Trimming left V 6 bases short and J 0 bases short, with 12 bases between. The CDR3 spells CASRPPGGSYEQYF. The CDR3 DNA sequence: TGTGCCAGCAGACCCCCCGGGGGCTCCTACGAGCAGTACTTC.

This clone was observed a handful of times. V gene TRBV28 combines with J gene TRBJ2-1, with 10 nucleotides matching TRBD1. V was pared by 5 bases and J by 7 bases, with 5 bases of the junction left unmatched. This CDR3 contains 14 residues. Per the germline V gene, CDR1 is MDHEN and CDR2 is SYDVKM. Written as DNA, the CDR3 is TGTGCCAGCAGTCCCCGACAGGGGGCTAATGAGCAGTTCTTC. Protein sequence: CASSPRQGANEQFF.

The sample holds one count of this clone. The chain recombines TRBV10-3 with TRBJ1-3; D gene unclear. V lost 7 bases and J 4 bases, leaving 5 bases between the germline ends. Germline CDR1 ENHRY, CDR2 SYGVKD. The CDR3 covers 11 residues. The CDR3 DNA sequence: TGTGCCATCACCGGGGGAAACACCATATATTTT. This codes for CAITGGNTIYF.